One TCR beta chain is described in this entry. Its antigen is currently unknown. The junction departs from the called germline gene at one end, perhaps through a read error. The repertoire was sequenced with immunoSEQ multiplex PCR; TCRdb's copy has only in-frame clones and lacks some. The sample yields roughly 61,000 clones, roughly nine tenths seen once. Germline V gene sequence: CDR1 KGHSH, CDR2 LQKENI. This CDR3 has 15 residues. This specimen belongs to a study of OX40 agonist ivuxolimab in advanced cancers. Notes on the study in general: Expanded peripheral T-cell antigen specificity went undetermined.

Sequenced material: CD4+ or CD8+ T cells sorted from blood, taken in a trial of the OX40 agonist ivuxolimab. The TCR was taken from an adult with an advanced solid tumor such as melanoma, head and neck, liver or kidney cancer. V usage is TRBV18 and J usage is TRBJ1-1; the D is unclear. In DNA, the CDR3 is TGTGCCAGCTCGCCACTGGCCGGGGTTGATACTGAAGCTTTCTTT. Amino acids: CASSPLAGVDTEAFF.